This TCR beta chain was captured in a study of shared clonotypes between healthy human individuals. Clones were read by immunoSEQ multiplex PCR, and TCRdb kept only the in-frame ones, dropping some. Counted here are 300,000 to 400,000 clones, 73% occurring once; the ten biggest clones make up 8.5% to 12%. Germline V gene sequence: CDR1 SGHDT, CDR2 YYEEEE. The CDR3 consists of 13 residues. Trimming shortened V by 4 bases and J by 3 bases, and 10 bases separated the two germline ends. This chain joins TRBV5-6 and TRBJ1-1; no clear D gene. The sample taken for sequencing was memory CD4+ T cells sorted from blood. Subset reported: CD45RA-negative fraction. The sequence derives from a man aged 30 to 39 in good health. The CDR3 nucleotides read TGTGCCAGCAGCGAAGGGTCCGACACTGAAGCTTTCTTT. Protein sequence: CASSEGSDTEAFF.